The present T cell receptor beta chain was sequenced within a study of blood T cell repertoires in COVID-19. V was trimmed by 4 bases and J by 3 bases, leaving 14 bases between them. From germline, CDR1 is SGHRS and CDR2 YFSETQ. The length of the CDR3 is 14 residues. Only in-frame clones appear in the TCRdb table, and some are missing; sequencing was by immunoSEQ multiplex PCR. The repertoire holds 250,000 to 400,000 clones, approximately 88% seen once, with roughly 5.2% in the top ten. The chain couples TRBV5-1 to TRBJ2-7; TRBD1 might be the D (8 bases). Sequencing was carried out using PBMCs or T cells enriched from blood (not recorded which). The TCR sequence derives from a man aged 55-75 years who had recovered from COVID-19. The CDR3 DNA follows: TGCGCCAGCAGCCCGACAGGGGAGGGCTACGAGCAGTACTTC. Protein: CASSPTGEGYEQYF.